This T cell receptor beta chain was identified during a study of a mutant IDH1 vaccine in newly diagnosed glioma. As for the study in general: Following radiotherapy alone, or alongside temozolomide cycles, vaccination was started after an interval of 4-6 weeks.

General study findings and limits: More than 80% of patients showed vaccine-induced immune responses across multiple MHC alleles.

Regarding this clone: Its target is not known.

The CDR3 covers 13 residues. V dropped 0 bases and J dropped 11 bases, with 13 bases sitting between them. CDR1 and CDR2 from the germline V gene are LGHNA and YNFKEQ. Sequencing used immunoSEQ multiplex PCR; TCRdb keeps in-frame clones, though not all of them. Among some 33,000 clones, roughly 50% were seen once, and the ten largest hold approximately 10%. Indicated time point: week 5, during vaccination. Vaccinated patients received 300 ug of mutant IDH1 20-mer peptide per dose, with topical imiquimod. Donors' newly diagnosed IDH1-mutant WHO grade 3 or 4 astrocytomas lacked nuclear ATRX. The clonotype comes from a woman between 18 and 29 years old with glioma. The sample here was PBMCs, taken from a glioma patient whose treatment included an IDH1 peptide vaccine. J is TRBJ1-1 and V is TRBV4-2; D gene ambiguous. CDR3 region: CASSQDGPREAFF. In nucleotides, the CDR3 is TGTGCCAGCAGCCAAGATGGGCCGAGGGAGGCTTTCTTT.